The text below deals with one T cell receptor (beta chain). This clone's antigen is unknown. Nothing much larger sits one base from this clone, and base qualities are not available. The sample belongs to a study of cytomegalovirus exposure and HLA in healthy donors (dated by TCRdb to 2017 to 2019). With regard to the full study: An earlier analysis of some 550 of the donors reported 276 Gb of sequence data and 117 million unique TCR beta sequences from about 179 million T cells. Approximately 300 gigabases of sequencing data and around 90 million unique TCR sequences made up an early release that covered under 750 HLA-typed donors. Among the approximately 400 genotyped donors, 81% belonged to the genetic ancestry cluster associated with self-reported Caucasian donors. The study was designed to test whether signatures of past pathogen exposure could be identified by cataloging public T cell receptors. The T cell repertoires of some 670 subjects were profiled by immunosequencing and related to cytomegalovirus serostatus. Along with the roughly 710-subject first cohort, a separate validation cohort of over a hundred different subjects was used. The study combined high-throughput TCR immunosequencing, statistical association of individual TCRs with disease status, and machine learning to predict cytomegalovirus infection status. To study patterns of TCR occurrence, a later analysis re-analyzed previously published TCR beta repertoires from just over 650 donors and added high-resolution HLA genotyping. In the later analysis, no new phenotypic data were used to find candidate immune exposures; instead, reliance was placed on TCR beta sequences and their occurrence across donors. An earlier analysis of about 600 of the donors used high-throughput TCR beta sequencing to judge whether each TCR beta V gene segment behaved as functional or pseudogenic. Donor age, sex, ethnicity and CMV serostatus were compiled alongside the repertoire data. In a later genetic analysis, genome-wide SNP genotypes for about three fifths of the roughly 670 donors were used, and that subset was treated as a discovery cohort. Every discovery cohort repertoire had been produced on one sequencing platform. Class I and class II HLA loci were covered by the typing at four-digit resolution. Typing coverage varied by locus: about 629-630 donors for A, B, C, DRB1 and DQB1; more than 500 for DQA1; around 610 for DPA1; 400 to 480 for DPB1. Several DR-DQ haplotypes were handled as single units for association and clustering, since linkage in the cohort was strong. Among 398 genotyped donors of the cohort, an average of approximately 240,000 unique TCR beta nucleotide sequences was sequenced per donor, of which about 19% were non-productive. Broad study findings and their caveats: Sequencing depth was assumed to be roughly uniform across donors in the presence/absence analyses, though that assumption may not hold. Linkage disequilibrium might explain the correlated functional status among segregating V segments, but an unknown experimental factor could not be excluded. In a later analysis, most CMV-associated TCR beta chains were found to appear HLA-restricted, with HLA associations seemingly driven largely by CMV exposure. In an earlier analysis of a few hundred of the donors, most TCR beta V segments were observed in productive rearrangements about 87% or about 30% of the time, broadly matching IMGT annotations. Strong co-occurrence of HLA alleles, especially DR and DQ, made assigning TCR associations to individual alleles difficult. A further reported finding was that TCR beta sequences accurately predicted the HLA-A and HLA-B alleles for most subjects in the first cohort. While some public TCRs were present in many individuals, most TCR sequences turned up only very rarely across donors. According to a later analysis, TCR association rates differed among HLA loci, with DRB1 alleles showing the most associated TCRs and HLA-C alleles showing the fewest. In a later analysis, HLA-associated TCR beta chains were found to be more clonally expanded and to have lower generation probabilities than equally common non-associated chains. The authors suggested that the approach could potentially be generalized to other disease states and immunological phenotypes. A few of the identified cytomegalovirus-associated TCR beta chains were confirmed in vitro to be specific for cytomegalovirus antigens. According to a later genetic analysis, donors in an Asian-associated ancestry cluster had fewer N-insertions in productive TCRs than the approximately 690-donor mean. CMV serostatus was the only immune exposure information available for the cohort. Because counts were too low, more than 15 rarely observed V segments, including chromosome 9 orphons, were excluded from the earlier analysis of 587 of the donors. A later analysis reported that several top co-occurrence clusters appeared linked to parvovirus B19, influenza, CMV and Epstein-Barr virus. The study gave a list of roughly 150 TCR beta chains associated with cytomegalovirus. A group of highly shared sequence variants was considered likely to be a technical artifact of the sequencing pipeline. The cohort was sequenced for TCR beta chains only, and without alpha or paired-chain data the features that could be detected were limited. Because the 87-base-pair reads could not distinguish some IMGT-functional V segments, including TRBV6-2 and TRBV6-3, those segments were excluded. A later analysis associated about 16,000 TCR beta sequences with specific HLA alleles at a false discovery rate of 0.05. Cytomegalovirus status was reported to be diagnosed by the classifier with high specificity and sensitivity in both the original and validation cohorts. In a later genetic analysis, a missense DCLRE1C variant was associated with V-gene and J-gene trimming of TCR beta chains, and the association was replicated in an independent cohort. Because HLA typing was missing for some donors at each locus, association tests included only the typed subset.

CDR1 and CDR2, looked up from the germline V gene (reference sequence), are SEHNR and FQNEAQ. V ends up 4 bases short and J 5 bases short, with an unmatched junction base count of 7. Reading from cysteine to phenylalanine, the CDR3 counts 15 amino acids. The entry retains the CDR3 DNA only, 45 bases that are in frame from base 1. The cohort was made up of 666 healthy bone marrow donors. At the time of sampling, every cohort member was nominally healthy, though immune exposures that went unrecorded were likely present. The donor tested CMV seronegative, placing the donor among the 300 to 450 seronegative members of the cohort. A peripheral blood sample was provided by each donor, and peripheral blood mononuclear cells were used for TCR beta sequencing. Genomic DNA was extracted from the blood cell samples with the Qiagen DNeasy Blood Extraction Kit. To prepare the library, the immunoSEQ multiplex PCR assay was applied. The multiplex PCR relied on a mix of 60 forward primers for TCR Vbeta segments and 13 reverse primers for TCR Jbeta segments. A multiplex PCR assay on genomic DNA amplified the CDR3 region of rearranged TCR beta genes. Amplified TCR beta libraries were sequenced as 87-base-pair reads on the Illumina HiSeq System. In the original analysis: Across the roughly 700 repertoires, a later analysis counted tens of millions of unique TCR beta chains, 9 million to 14 million of which were shared by at least two donors. A nearest-neighbor algorithm error-corrected the raw reads and collapsed the reads into unique sequences, merging closely related sequences to remove PCR and sequencing errors. CDR3 sequences were aligned to IMGT reference sequences to assign V, D and J gene segments. For a sequence to be retained, a match of at least six nucleotides to both a V gene segment and a J gene segment was required. Rearrangements were called productive when the CDR3 lacked stop codons and stayed in frame with V and J; all others were non-productive. Following IMGT convention, CDR3 was defined as the stretch from the second conserved V-encoded cysteine to the conserved J-encoded phenylalanine. Sequences without an unambiguous match to a single V gene segment were excluded from the earlier analysis of 500 to 700 of the donors. An earlier analysis of several hundred of the donors called V segments functional above 56.7% productive rearrangements and segregating when the between-donor standard deviation exceeded 5%. To diagnose cytomegalovirus status from the catalog of TCR beta chain sequences, a statistical classification framework was built. In a later analysis, TCR nucleotide sequences were compared against IMGT/GENE-DB human TR gene sequences so that V and J genes could be assigned. A later analysis assigned CDR3 sequences and most-parsimonious VDJ recombination scenarios with the TCRdist pipeline. In a later analysis, each TCR beta chain was defined by its CDR3 amino acid sequence together with its V-gene family, and reads without a unique V-gene family were excluded. A later analysis removed 592 highly shared, low-generation-probability nucleotide sequences to deal with suspected cross-contamination and a sequencing artifact. In a later analysis, a clonal expansion index was calculated for each public chain from normalized within-repertoire ranks of inferred template counts. Generation probabilities in a later analysis came from a VDJ recombination model fitted to out-of-frame rearrangements, and those results were checked against IGoR. In a later analysis, hypergeometric tests were used to score TCR-TCR, TCR-HLA and TCR-CMV co-occurrence, with a repertoire-size bias correction applied to TCR pairs. A later analysis estimated false discovery rates by permuting HLA or CMV assignments 20 times. A later analysis grouped co-occurring TCRs with DBSCAN, adding TCRdist sequence similarity when clustering within HLA-allele-positive subsets. Co-occurrence clustering excluded repertoires with fewer than 30,000 or more than 120,000 public chains, plus five with anomalous nucleotide sharing. Held by TCRdb, this immuneACCESS table contains in-frame sequences only and omits some clones. Under half of the omission traces to an unresolved V gene where checked; the cause of the rest is unknown. Clone size and the V and J calls come from that table; the DNA yielded D and trimming. Recorded for this sample are 110,000 to 150,000 clones; 70% to 85% of them occurred a single time. In total, the top ten clones hold about 3.7% of the sample.

Input material: PBMCs. The TCR comes from a male donor in good health and CMV-seronegative. The chain is encoded by TRBV7-9 joined to TRBJ2-1; 8 bases in the middle match TRBD1. In nucleotide form, the sequence is TGTGCCAGCAGCTGGACAGGGTTTTACCACAATGAGCAGTTCTTC. The resulting protein is CASSWTGFYHNEQFF.